The rows below give T cell receptor beta chains drawn from one sample of a study of blood T cell repertoires in COVID-19. This table comes from immunoSEQ multiplex PCR, and its TCRdb copy is limited to in-frame clones, with some not included. This sample has approximately 210,000 clones; 86% occur once, and the top ten carry roughly 12%. Sequencing was carried out using peripheral blood. These receptors were collected from a man in his forties or fifties with COVID-19, enrolled during active disease. The CDR3 runs from the conserved cysteine through the conserved F or W. The order of the fields is clone size, V gene, D gene, J gene, CDR3 DNA, CDR3 protein. D genes are given only for firm matches. Expanded clones get a size class; other rows say once, few or many, or leave the size out.

once	TRBV6-5	NA	TRBJ2-2	TGTGCCAGCAGTTACTGGCCAAACACCGGGGAGCTGTTTTTT	CASSYWPNTGELFF
few	TRBV7-2	TRBD2	TRBJ2-1	TGTGCCAGCAGCTTAGTGACTAGCGGACTCAATGAGCAGTTCTTC	CASSLVTSGLNEQFF
NA	TRBV19	TRBD2	TRBJ2-4	TGTGCCAGTTCGGGGGGATTAGCCAAAAACATTCAGTACTTC	CASSGGLAKNIQYF
NA	TRBV7-2	NA	TRBJ2-3	TGTGCCAGCAGCATAGCTAGCAGCCCTTACACAGATACGCAGTATTTT	CASSIASSPYTDTQYF
NA	TRBV19	TRBD1	TRBJ1-5	TGTGCCAGTAGTATAATGGACAGGGTTTTTTTGAGCAATCAGCCCCAGCATTTT	CASSIMDRVFLSNQPQHF
NA	TRBV5-6	NA	TRBJ1-2	TGTGCCAGCAGCGCCAATGACAGGCTCTATGGCTACACCTTC	CASSANDRLYGYTF
NA	TRBV6-5	NA	TRBJ1-3	TGTGCCAGCAGTTCCCCGGGAGGGTCTGGAAACACCATATATTTT	CASSSPGGSGNTIYF
NA	TRBV4-1	TRBD2	TRBJ2-1	TGCGCCAGCAGCCAAGGATACGGGTCGGCTAGCGGGAGTGGGAGCTCCTACAATGAGCAGTTCTTC	CASSQGYGSASGSGSSYNEQFF
NA	TRBV9	NA	TRBJ1-1	TGTGCCAGCAGATCCGGGCAGGGAGGGGACACTGAAGCTTTCTTT	CASRSGQGGDTEAFF
NA	TRBV5-1	TRBD1	TRBJ2-1	TGCGCCAGCAGCTCGCCGGGACAGAACACCTACAATGAGCAGTTCTTC	CASSSPGQNTYNEQFF
NA	TRBV6-5	NA	TRBJ2-2	TGTGCCAGCAGTTCATACACCAGCACCGGGGAGCTGTTTTTT	CASSSYTSTGELFF
NA	TRBV21-1	NA	TRBJ2-1	TGTGCCAGCAGCAAAAAAGGGACTAGCGGGGCTGACAATGAGCAGTTCTTC	CASSKKGTSGADNEQFF
NA	TRBV18	NA	TRBJ1-1	TGTGCCAGCTCACCACTAGACAGCCTTAGCCCTGTGAACACTGAAGCTTTCTTT	CASSPLDSLSPVNTEAFF
once	TRBV5-1	TRBD2	TRBJ2-1	TGCGCCAGCAGCCCTACTAGCGGGGCTTACAATGAGCAGTTCTTC	CASSPTSGAYNEQFF
NA	TRBV19	TRBD2	TRBJ2-1	TGTGCCAGTAGTATCACTAGCGGATTCTACAATGAGCAGTTCTTC	CASSITSGFYNEQFF
few	TRBV7-2	TRBD2	TRBJ2-2	TGTGCCAGCAGCCCAGAAGCGGGAGCGAACACCGGGGAGCTGTTTTTT	CASSPEAGANTGELFF
NA	TRBV27	NA	TRBJ2-7	TGTGCCAGCAGTCTCAGGGGCTCAGTCATCTACGAGCAGTACTTC	CASSLRGSVIYEQYF
NA	TRBV2	TRBD1	TRBJ1-2	TGTGCCAGCAGACAGGGGATCGACTATGGCTACACCTTC	CASRQGIDYGYTF
NA	TRBV19	NA	TRBJ1-5	TGTGCCAGTAACCCCCGCGGGGGGCTTGGCCAGCCCCAGCATTTT	CASNPRGGLGQPQHF
NA	TRBV18	NA	TRBJ1-3	TGTGCCAGCTCACCACGACAGGACCCTGGAAACACCATATATTTT	CASSPRQDPGNTIYF
NA	TRBV10-3	TRBD1	TRBJ2-5	TGTGCCATCAGTGGAACAGGGGGGTCGGAGACCCAGTACTTC	CAISGTGGSETQYF
NA	TRBV5-5	NA	TRBJ2-1	TGTGCCAGCAGCCCCTACAGGCTCAGCTCCTACAATGAGCAGTTCTTC	CASSPYRLSSYNEQFF
NA	TRBV6-6	TRBD1	TRBJ1-2	TGTGCCAGCAGTTGGGTACCGGGACAGGGATCTGGCTACACCTTC	CASSWVPGQGSGYTF
NA	TRBV10-3	NA	TRBJ2-1	TGTGCCAGCAGTACCCACCTTGGGGCAACCTACAATGAGCAGTTCTTC	CASSTHLGATYNEQFF
NA	TRBV25-1	TRBD2	TRBJ2-7	TGTGCCAGCAGTGAGGCTAGCGGGAGATACGAGCAGTACTTC	CASSEASGRYEQYF
NA	TRBV6-1	TRBD2	TRBJ2-1	TGTGCCAGCAGTTCACTAGCGGGGGGTTACAATGAGCAGTTCTTC	CASSSLAGGYNEQFF
NA	TRBV2	NA	TRBJ2-5	TGTGCCAGCAGTGCCCGGCGGGAGACCCAGTACTTC	CASSARRETQYF
NA	TRBV19	NA	TRBJ2-5	TGTGCCAGTAGTATCCAATTGACAGGGAGGGAGACCCAGTACTTC	CASSIQLTGRETQYF
few	TRBV19	NA	TRBJ2-1	TGTGCCAGTAGTATAGATCCCGGGGGTGAGCAGTTCTTC	CASSIDPGGEQFF
NA	TRBV30	TRBD2	TRBJ2-3	TGTGCCTGGAGTGTTCTAGCGGGGGGAGGAGATACGCAGTATTTT	CAWSVLAGGGDTQYF
NA	TRBV3-1/TRBV3-2	TRBD2	TRBJ2-1	TGTGCCAGCAGCCAAGCCTTGGGAGCGGGGGGGCTCGGTGAGCAGTTCTTC	CASSQALGAGGLGEQFF
few	TRBV9	NA	TRBJ1-2	TGTGCCAGCAGCGTAGTACAGGGAACTAACTATGGCTACACCTTC	CASSVVQGTNYGYTF
NA	TRBV2	TRBD2	TRBJ2-2	TGTGCCAGCGAGAGCGGGGTCAACACCGGGGAGCTGTTTTTT	CASESGVNTGELFF
NA	TRBV7-9	NA	TRBJ2-5	TGTGCCAGCAGCTTAGACACAGAAGAGACCCAGTACTTC	CASSLDTEETQYF
NA	TRBV14	NA	TRBJ1-2	TGTGCCAGCAGCCCACAACAGAACTATGGCTACACCTTC	CASSPQQNYGYTF
NA	TRBV7-2	NA	TRBJ2-7	TGTGCCAGCAGCTTAACTCAGGGATACCTCGAGCAGTACTTC	CASSLTQGYLEQYF
NA	TRBV5-1	TRBD2	TRBJ2-1	TGCGCCAGCAGCTTGGAGGGGACTAGGGGGGAGGATGAGCAGTTCTTC	CASSLEGTRGEDEQFF
NA	TRBV5-1	NA	TRBJ1-2	TGCGCCAGCAGCAGCGCCGGGACTCTCCAGGTCGGCTACACCTTC	CASSSAGTLQVGYTF
NA	TRBV6-2/TRBV6-3	NA	TRBJ1-5	TGTGCCAGCAGCCGCTCTGGGGGGACCAATCAGCCCCAGCATTTT	CASSRSGGTNQPQHF
NA	TRBV10-3	TRBD1	TRBJ1-1	TGTGCCATCCGTCCCGACAGGGGGAACACTGAAGCTTTCTTT	CAIRPDRGNTEAFF
NA	TRBV28	NA	TRBJ2-3	TGTGCCAGCAGTTTCTTTCGGGGAGCAGATACGCAGTATTTT	CASSFFRGADTQYF
NA	TRBV5-1	NA	TRBJ2-1	TGCGCCAGCAGCTACCCCGGGACACCCAGCTCCTACAATGAGCAGTTCTTC	CASSYPGTPSSYNEQFF